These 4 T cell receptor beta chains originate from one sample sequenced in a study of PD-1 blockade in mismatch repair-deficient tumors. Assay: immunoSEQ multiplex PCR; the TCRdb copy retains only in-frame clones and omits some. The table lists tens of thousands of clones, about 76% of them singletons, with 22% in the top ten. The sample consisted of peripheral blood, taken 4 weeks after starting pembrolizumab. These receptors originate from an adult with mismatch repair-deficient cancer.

The CDR3 loop is CASSQVQAGEVTQYF. CDR3 in DNA: TGTGCCAGCAGCCAAGTCCAAGCGGGAGAGGTGACCCAGTACTTC. The chain employs TRBV14 and TRBJ2-5; the match to TRBD2 covers 8 bases. The CDR3 is 15 residues long. The V and J ends lost 1 base and 7 bases, in that order; junction bases with no gene match: 8. The germline gives CDR1 SGHDN, CDR2 FVKESK. Using reference TRBV14 and TRBJ2-5 for the parts outside the CDR3, the full variable domain is EAGVTQFPSHSVIEKGQTVTLRCDPISGHDNLYWYRRVMGKEIKFLLHFVKESKQDESGMPNNRFLAERTGGTYSTLKVQPAELEDSGVYFCASSQVQAGEVTQYFGPGTRLLVL.

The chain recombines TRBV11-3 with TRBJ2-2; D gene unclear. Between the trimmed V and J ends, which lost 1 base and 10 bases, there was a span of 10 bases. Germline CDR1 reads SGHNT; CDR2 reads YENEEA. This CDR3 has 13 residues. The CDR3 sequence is CASSLGYLLELFF. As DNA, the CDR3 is TGTGCCAGCAGCTTAGGATACCTTTTGGAGCTGTTTTTT.

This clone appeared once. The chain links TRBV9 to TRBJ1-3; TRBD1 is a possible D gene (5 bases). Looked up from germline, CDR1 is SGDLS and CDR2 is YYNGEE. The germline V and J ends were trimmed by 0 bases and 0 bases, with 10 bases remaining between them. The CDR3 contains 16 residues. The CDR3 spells CASSVVGGYSGNTIYF. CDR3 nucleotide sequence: TGTGCCAGCAGCGTAGTCGGGGGGTACTCTGGAAACACCATATATTTT.

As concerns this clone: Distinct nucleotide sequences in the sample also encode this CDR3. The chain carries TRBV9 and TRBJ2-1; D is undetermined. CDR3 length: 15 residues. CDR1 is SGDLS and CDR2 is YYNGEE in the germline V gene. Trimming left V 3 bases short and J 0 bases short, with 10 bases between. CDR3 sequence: CASSARDSSYNEQFF. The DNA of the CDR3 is TGTGCCAGCAGCGCGAGAGATAGCTCCTACAATGAGCAGTTCTTC.